Listed below are T cell receptor beta chains from one sample, sequenced in a study of metastatic and nonmetastatic thyroid tumors. MiXCR was used by TCRdb to re-call the PCR reads. The data contain approximately 86,000 clones, roughly an eighth of them singletons. The source material was tumor tissue. The receptors shown here come from a female donor with papillary thyroid cancer or a benign thyroid nodule (not recorded which). Some clones in this sample may be carry-over from other donors' samples. Each CDR3 is given with its conserved first and last residue.

j_gene: TRBJ2-1
v_gene: TRBV5-1
len: 14
CDR3aa: CASSPLDGPPEQFF

j_gene: TRBJ2-5
v_gene: TRBV7-9
len: 15
CDR3aa: CASSRAGTGRPTQYF

j_gene: TRBJ2-2
v_gene: TRBV28
len: 13
CDR3aa: CASSFSGAGELFF

j_gene: TRBJ2-3
v_gene: TRBV20-1
len: 13
CDR3aa: CSATDITRDTQYF

j_gene: TRBJ2-1
v_gene: TRBV7-3
len: 17
CDR3aa: CASSLYLAKSSYNEQFF

j_gene: TRBJ1-1
v_gene: TRBV25-1
len: 14
CDR3aa: CPSSAGLLNTQAFF

j_gene: TRBJ2-7
v_gene: TRBV11-2
len: 16
CDR3aa: CASSLGSIGDRSTQYF

j_gene: TRBJ1-1
v_gene: TRBV5-1
len: 13
CDR3aa: CASSLMGATEAFF

j_gene: TRBJ2-7
v_gene: TRBV6-1
len: 13
CDR3aa: CASSVLQGYEQYF

j_gene: TRBJ1-1
v_gene: TRBV28
len: 16
CDR3aa: CASSQLGPTSGAEAFF

j_gene: TRBJ2-7
v_gene: TRBV10-1
len: 16
CDR3aa: CASSATPRTENDEHYF

j_gene: TRBJ1-5
v_gene: TRBV12-3/TRBV12-4
len: 15
CDR3aa: CASSPEGSRNQPQHF

j_gene: TRBJ2-4
v_gene: TRBV7-2
len: 14
CDR3aa: CASSSRDRGGIQYF

j_gene: TRBJ2-6
v_gene: TRBV5-1
len: 16
CDR3aa: CASRGGSLTGANVLTF

j_gene: TRBJ1-1
v_gene: TRBV20-1
len: 14
CDR3aa: CSASPPPGATEAFF

j_gene: TRBJ1-1
v_gene: TRBV2
len: 13
CDR3aa: CAINQHRGTEAFF

j_gene: TRBJ2-7
v_gene: TRBV5-1
len: 14
CDR3aa: CASSLGAGIYEQYF

j_gene: TRBJ1-4
v_gene: TRBV28
len: 18
CDR3aa: CASSLMIDRAGARGKLFF

j_gene: TRBJ2-5
v_gene: TRBV20-1
len: 14
CDR3aa: CSAGSRLAGETQYF

j_gene: TRBJ2-3
v_gene: TRBV2
len: 15
CDR3aa: CASMREFRSTDTQYF

j_gene: TRBJ2-5
v_gene: TRBV10-3
len: 12
CDR3aa: CAISESIETEYF

j_gene: TRBJ2-7
v_gene: TRBV7-6
len: 14
CDR3aa: CASSLEGQLGRQYF

j_gene: TRBJ2-1
v_gene: TRBV6-1
len: 14
CDR3aa: CASRNTGTWNEQFF

j_gene: TRBJ2-1
v_gene: TRBV6-1
len: 14
CDR3aa: CASRSGSSYNEQFF

j_gene: TRBJ1-6
v_gene: TRBV6-1
len: 14
CDR3aa: CASRGGHSNSPLHF

j_gene: TRBJ2-3
v_gene: TRBV30
len: 14
CDR3aa: CAWSIWRGTDTQYF

j_gene: TRBJ2-1
v_gene: TRBV11-3
len: 15
CDR3aa: CASSSGLAGVREQFF

j_gene: TRBJ1-5
v_gene: TRBV27
len: 15
CDR3aa: CASSPTGQSNQPQHF

j_gene: TRBJ1-5
v_gene: TRBV6-1
len: 14
CDR3aa: CASSGTGGDQPQHF

j_gene: TRBJ1-6
v_gene: TRBV7-2
len: 13
CDR3aa: CASSSTGGDPLHF

j_gene: TRBJ2-5
v_gene: TRBV4-2
len: 15
CDR3aa: CASSQTGQVLETQYF

j_gene: TRBJ1-2
v_gene: TRBV3-1
len: 13
CDR3aa: CASSLPGQYGYTF

j_gene: TRBJ1-1
v_gene: TRBV30
len: 14
CDR3aa: CAWRETGGNTEAFF

j_gene: TRBJ1-1
v_gene: TRBV20-1
len: 11
CDR3aa: CSVGGSTEAFF

j_gene: TRBJ1-3
v_gene: TRBV29-1
len: 14
CDR3aa: CSVMGRASGNTIYF

j_gene: TRBJ2-7
v_gene: TRBV4-3
len: 15
CDR3aa: CASSQSIAGGYEQYF

j_gene: TRBJ2-7
v_gene: TRBV20-1
len: 16
CDR3aa: CSARVCLAGGSYEQYF

j_gene: TRBJ1-6
v_gene: TRBV18
len: 18
CDR3aa: CASSPYMPSGNREAPLHF

j_gene: TRBJ2-6
v_gene: TRBV11-2
len: 15
CDR3aa: CASSPRLSGANVLTF

j_gene: TRBJ1-2
v_gene: TRBV5-1
len: 16
CDR3aa: CASSLEGLGTGVGYTF

j_gene: TRBJ2-7
v_gene: TRBV19
len: 12
CDR3aa: CASSSFRGEQYF

j_gene: TRBJ1-1
v_gene: TRBV11-2
len: 13
CDR3aa: CASSLDWNTEAFF

j_gene: TRBJ2-5
v_gene: TRBV9
len: 15
CDR3aa: CASSPDRTGQETQYF

j_gene: TRBJ1-1
v_gene: TRBV10-3
len: 15
CDR3aa: CAISEEGTGKTEAFF

j_gene: TRBJ2-1
v_gene: TRBV5-1
len: 15
CDR3aa: CASSLQGLAYNEQFF

j_gene: TRBJ2-1
v_gene: TRBV11-2
len: 13
CDR3aa: CASSLEREYEQFF

j_gene: TRBJ2-1
v_gene: TRBV19
len: 15
CDR3aa: CASSSRVAWANEQFF

j_gene: TRBJ1-1
v_gene: TRBV20-1
len: 14
CDR3aa: CSARDRTSGTEAFF